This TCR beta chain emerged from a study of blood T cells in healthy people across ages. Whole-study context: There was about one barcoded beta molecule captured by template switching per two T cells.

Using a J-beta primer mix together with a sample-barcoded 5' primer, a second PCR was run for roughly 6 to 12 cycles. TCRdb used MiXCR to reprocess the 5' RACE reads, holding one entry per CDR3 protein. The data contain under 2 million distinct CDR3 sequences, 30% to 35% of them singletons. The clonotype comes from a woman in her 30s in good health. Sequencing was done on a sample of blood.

The CDR3 DNA reads TGTGCCAGCAGTGGGACACCGGGGCAGCCCCAGCATTTT. Amino acid sequence: CASSGTPGQPQHF. This chain connects TRBV2 to TRBJ1-5; tentatively, D is TRBD1 (5 bases). Germline V gene lookup returns CDR1 SNHLY and CDR2 FYNNEI. The ends were cut back, 4 bases at V and 7 bases at J, with 11 bases in the middle. This CDR3 contains 13 residues.